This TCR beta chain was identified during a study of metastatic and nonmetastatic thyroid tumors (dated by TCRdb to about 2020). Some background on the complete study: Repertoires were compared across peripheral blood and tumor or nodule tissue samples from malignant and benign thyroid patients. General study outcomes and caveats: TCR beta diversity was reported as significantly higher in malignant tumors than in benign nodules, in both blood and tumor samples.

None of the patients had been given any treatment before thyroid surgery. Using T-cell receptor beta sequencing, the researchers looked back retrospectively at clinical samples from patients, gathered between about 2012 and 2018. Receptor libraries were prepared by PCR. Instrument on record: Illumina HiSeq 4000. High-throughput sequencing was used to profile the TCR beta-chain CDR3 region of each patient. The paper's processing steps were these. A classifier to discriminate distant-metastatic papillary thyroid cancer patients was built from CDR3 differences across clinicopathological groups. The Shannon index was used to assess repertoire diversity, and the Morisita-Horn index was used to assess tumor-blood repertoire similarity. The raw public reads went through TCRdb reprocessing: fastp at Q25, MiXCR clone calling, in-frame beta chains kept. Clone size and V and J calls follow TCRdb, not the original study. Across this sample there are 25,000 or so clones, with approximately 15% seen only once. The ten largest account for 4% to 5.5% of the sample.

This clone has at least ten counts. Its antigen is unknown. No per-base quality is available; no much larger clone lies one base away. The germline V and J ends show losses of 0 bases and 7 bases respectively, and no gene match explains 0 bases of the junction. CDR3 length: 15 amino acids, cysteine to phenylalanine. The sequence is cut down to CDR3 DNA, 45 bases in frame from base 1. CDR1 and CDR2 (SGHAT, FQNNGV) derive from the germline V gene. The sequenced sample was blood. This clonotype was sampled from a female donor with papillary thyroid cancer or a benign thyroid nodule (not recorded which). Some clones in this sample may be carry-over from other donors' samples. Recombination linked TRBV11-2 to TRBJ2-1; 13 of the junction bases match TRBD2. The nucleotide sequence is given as TGTGCCAGCAGCTTAGAACTAGCGGGAGGGAATGAGCAGTTCTTC. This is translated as CASSLELAGGNEQFF.